The 2 T cell receptor beta chains below come from one sample, sequenced in a study of blood T cell repertoires in COVID-19. Produced via immunoSEQ multiplex PCR; TCRdb's table is partial and in-frame only. This sample has around 50,000 clones; 89% occur once, and the top ten carry 2.2%. The sequencing input was peripheral blood. These receptors came from a human donor in a cohort sampled during active COVID-19.

Only a few counts were recorded for this clone. The rearrangement joins TRBV27 to TRBJ1-2; D might be TRBD1 (5 bases). The germline CDR1 and CDR2 sequences are MNHEY and SMNVEV (reference sequence). CDR3 length: 11 residues. Trimming stripped 4 bases from V and 7 bases from J, with 7 bases between. The CDR3 bases are TGTGCCAGCAGTTCCGGGGGTGGCTACACCTTC. It codes for CASSSGGGYTF.

This chain uses TRBV28 with TRBJ1-2, with a tentative D call TRBD1 (5 bases). CDR3 length equals 14 residues. The ends were cut back, 2 bases at V and 2 bases at J, with 9 bases in the middle. Germline assignment: CDR1 MDHEN and CDR2 SYDVKM. CDR3: CASSLAGFNYGYTF. The CDR3 DNA is TGTGCCAGCAGTTTAGCAGGGTTCAACTATGGCTACACCTTC.